The clone carrying this TCR beta chain was counted a few times. Its antigen remains unidentified. The data were taken from a study of cytomegalovirus exposure and HLA in healthy donors. Findings and limits, study-wide: Per published accounts, TCR beta sequences correctly predicted the HLA-A and HLA-B alleles of most subjects.

PCR employed 60 Vbeta and 13 Jbeta primers. Sequencing used immunoSEQ multiplex PCR; TCRdb keeps in-frame clones, though not all of them. The table has fewer than 150,000 clones, 80% seen once; the top ten hold about 5%. The TCR was taken from a male donor in good health and CMV-seronegative. Sequenced material: PBMCs.

CDR3 in DNA: TGTGCCAGCAGTTACGGCTCAAGGGGCCACAATGAGCAGTTCTTC. The encoded protein is CASSYGSRGHNEQFF. V usage is TRBV6-5 and J usage is TRBJ2-1; possibly TRBD1 for D (5 bases). The V and J ends lost 2 bases and 5 bases respectively, with 13 bases between them. The V gene's germline CDR1 is MNHEY and CDR2 SVGAGI. The CDR3 is made up of 15 amino acids.